This T cell receptor (beta chain) was sequenced in a study of T cell responses to AZD1222 COVID-19 vaccine. V lost 2 bases to trimming and J lost 2 bases, with 16 bases between them. CDR3 length equals 17 residues. Germline V gene lookup returns CDR1 SEHNR and CDR2 FQNEAQ (reference sequence). Only in-frame clones appear in the TCRdb table, and some are missing; sequencing was by immunoSEQ multiplex PCR. The sample gives 33,000 or so clones, approximately 88% of which show up once; 11% to 15% is in the top ten. V gene TRBV7-9 combines with J gene TRBJ2-1; D may be TRBD2 (5 bases). The receptor comes from an adult who received the AZD1222 COVID-19 vaccine. This specimen was peripheral blood, taken 28 days after the second AZD1222 dose. CDR3 protein: CASSLPGRGRAYNEQFF. The CDR3 DNA is TGTGCCAGCAGCTTACCCGGACGGGGTAGGGCCTACAATGAGCAGTTCTTC.